The sequence of this T cell receptor beta chain was determined in a study of tumor-infiltrating lymphocytes in primary liver carcinoma. Study at large: Tumors were stage T1-T3 N0M0, about 4 to 10 cm across.

Concerning this clonotype itself: No antigen is known for it.

A constant-region primer served to make TCR beta cDNA from about 500 ng total RNA. Three nested multiplex PCR rounds of slightly modified ARM-PCR generated TCR beta libraries. In the first two PCR rounds, TRBV1-TRBV30 forward primers were paired with a C-beta reverse primer, and each round lasted around 10 cycles. TCRdb used MiXCR to reprocess the multiplex PCR reads, holding one entry per CDR3 protein. This table holds some 180,000 distinct CDR3 sequences, about 55% found once. The ends lost 4 bases at V and 7 bases at J; junction bases unmatched: 2. The CDR3 length is 12 residues. Per the germline V gene, CDR1 is SGHDN and CDR2 is FVKESK. The researchers obtained blood RNA from unsorted whole blood and also extracted germline DNA. General observations from the study: Blood had a significantly lower top-250-clone fraction than tumors did (p = 0.039). Tumor-adjacent and tumor-blood pairs shared a smaller degree of overlap than tumor region pairs.

The chain has TRBV14 and TRBJ2-3, with 7 bases lining up with TRBD1. This clonotype was obtained from a man in his forties with primary liver carcinoma and hepatitis B virus infection. The sequencing sample was made of peripheral blood. The CDR3: CASSRDRNTQYF. DNA for the CDR3: TGTGCCAGCAGCCGGGACAGAAATACGCAGTATTTT.